The rows below give T cell receptor beta chains drawn from one sample of a study of blood T cell repertoires in COVID-19. The data were produced by immunoSEQ multiplex PCR, yet TCRdb's version contains in-frame clones alone and is incomplete. The data hold roughly 180,000 clones, with around nine tenths observed a single time. Sequenced: peripheral blood. Source of these receptors: a man in his sixties or seventies with active or convalescent COVID-19. CDR3s include the opening cysteine and the closing phenylalanine or tryptophan. D genes are given only for firm matches. Clone size appears in some rows only: once, few, many, or a class for an expanded clone.

abundance: -; v_gene: TRBV5-5; j_gene: TRBJ2-7; d_gene: TRBD2; CDR3aa: CASSLEPTSVSYEQYF; CDR3nt: TGTGCCAGCAGCCTAGAACCGACTAGCGTTTCCTACGAGCAGTACTTC
abundance: -; v_gene: TRBV7-2; j_gene: TRBJ2-3; d_gene: TRBD2; CDR3aa: CASSPYGGGTDTQYF; CDR3nt: TGTGCCAGCAGCCCTTACGGGGGGGGCACAGATACGCAGTATTTT
abundance: -; v_gene: TRBV9; j_gene: TRBJ2-1; d_gene: TRBD2; CDR3aa: CASSVMPSGDNEQFF; CDR3nt: TGTGCCAGCAGCGTTATGCCTAGCGGGGACAATGAGCAGTTCTTC
abundance: -; v_gene: TRBV6-6; j_gene: TRBJ1-6; d_gene: TRBD1; CDR3aa: CASIQGALGNSPLHF; CDR3nt: TGTGCCAGCATACAGGGGGCCCTCGGGAATTCACCCCTCCACTTT
abundance: -; v_gene: TRBV5-1; j_gene: TRBJ2-3; d_gene: -; CDR3aa: CASSPARLGTTTDTQYF; CDR3nt: TGCGCCAGCAGCCCTGCCAGGCTTGGAACGACCACAGATACGCAGTATTTT
abundance: -; v_gene: TRBV30; j_gene: TRBJ2-7; d_gene: TRBD1; CDR3aa: CAWSATTGGLGDEQYF; CDR3nt: TGTGCCTGGAGTGCGACTACAGGGGGCTTGGGCGACGAGCAGTACTTC
abundance: -; v_gene: TRBV21-1; j_gene: TRBJ1-5; d_gene: -; CDR3aa: CASVFREWAQPQHF; CDR3nt: TGTGCCAGCGTTTTCAGGGAATGGGCTCAGCCCCAGCATTTT
abundance: -; v_gene: TRBV28; j_gene: TRBJ2-2; d_gene: TRBD1; CDR3aa: CASSLHIGRAGGNTGELFF; CDR3nt: TGTGCCAGCAGTTTGCATATCGGGCGGGCAGGGGGAAACACCGGGGAGCTGTTTTTT
abundance: -; v_gene: TRBV15; j_gene: TRBJ1-5; d_gene: TRBD1; CDR3aa: CATSLTGTGGAWGQPQHF; CDR3nt: TGTGCCACCAGCTTAACAGGGACAGGGGGAGCCTGGGGGCAGCCCCAGCATTTT
abundance: -; v_gene: TRBV5-1; j_gene: TRBJ2-7; d_gene: -; CDR3aa: CASSLQPTAGTYEQYF; CDR3nt: TGCGCCAGCAGCTTGCAACCCACTGCAGGGACCTACGAGCAGTACTTC
abundance: -; v_gene: TRBV28; j_gene: TRBJ2-3; d_gene: TRBD1; CDR3aa: CASIPPGQGPLSTDTQYF; CDR3nt: TGTGCCAGCATACCGCCGGGACAGGGGCCCCTCAGCACAGATACGCAGTATTTT
abundance: -; v_gene: TRBV30; j_gene: TRBJ1-1; d_gene: -; CDR3aa: CAWTNGVMNTEAFF; CDR3nt: TGTGCCTGGACCAACGGGGTAATGAACACTGAAGCTTTCTTT
abundance: -; v_gene: TRBV11-2; j_gene: TRBJ2-7; d_gene: TRBD2; CDR3aa: CASSQGVIAGVYEQYF; CDR3nt: TGTGCCAGCAGCCAGGGGGTAATAGCGGGAGTCTACGAGCAGTACTTC
abundance: -; v_gene: TRBV28; j_gene: TRBJ1-4; d_gene: -; CDR3aa: CASSPGGRGNEKLFF; CDR3nt: TGTGCCAGCAGCCCGGGGGGGCGCGGTAATGAAAAACTGTTTTTT
abundance: once; v_gene: TRBV3-1/TRBV3-2; j_gene: TRBJ2-4; d_gene: -; CDR3aa: CASSPMTVGAKNIQYF; CDR3nt: TGTGCCAGCAGCCCCATGACGGTCGGGGCCAAAAACATTCAGTACTTC
abundance: -; v_gene: TRBV15; j_gene: TRBJ1-5; d_gene: TRBD1; CDR3aa: CATNPGTGHQPQHF; CDR3nt: TGTGCCACTAATCCCGGGACAGGACATCAGCCCCAGCATTTT
abundance: -; v_gene: TRBV28; j_gene: TRBJ1-3; d_gene: -; CDR3aa: CASSLVQGSGNTIYF; CDR3nt: TGTGCCAGCAGTTTGGTACAGGGCTCTGGAAACACCATATATTTT
abundance: -; v_gene: TRBV28; j_gene: TRBJ1-3; d_gene: -; CDR3aa: CASTFAGAAGNTIYF; CDR3nt: TGTGCCAGCACCTTCGCAGGGGCAGCAGGAAACACCATATATTTT
abundance: -; v_gene: TRBV5-1; j_gene: TRBJ2-5; d_gene: TRBD1; CDR3aa: CATKQGQGVETQYF; CDR3nt: TGCGCCACCAAGCAAGGACAGGGGGTCGAGACCCAGTACTTC
abundance: -; v_gene: TRBV19; j_gene: TRBJ2-2; d_gene: -; CDR3aa: CASSIEAANTGELFF; CDR3nt: TGTGCCAGTAGTATAGAGGCCGCGAACACCGGGGAGCTGTTTTTT
abundance: -; v_gene: TRBV11-2; j_gene: TRBJ2-3; d_gene: -; CDR3aa: CASSSGHPGDTQYF; CDR3nt: TGTGCCAGCAGCTCCGGACACCCTGGGGATACGCAGTATTTT
abundance: -; v_gene: TRBV29-1; j_gene: TRBJ1-1; d_gene: TRBD1; CDR3aa: CSVVKETGGWDTEAFF; CDR3nt: TGCAGCGTTGTTAAGGAGACAGGGGGCTGGGACACTGAAGCTTTCTTT